These T cell receptor beta chains were read from a single sample in a study of blood T cell repertoires in COVID-19. Only in-frame clones appear in the TCRdb table, and some are missing; sequencing was by immunoSEQ multiplex PCR. The sample comprises tens of thousands of clones, roughly 85% of which are singletons, and less than 20% rests with the top ten. Material for sequencing was peripheral blood. These receptor sequences come from a human donor in a cohort sampled during active COVID-19. The donor label of this sample is uncertain. CDR3s leave out the opening cysteine and the closing phenylalanine or tryptophan. Fields, in order: V gene, CDR3 protein.

V gene: TRBV7-3; CDR3 protein: ASSTGTGSNEQF
V gene: TRBV28; CDR3 protein: ASSPTGPSGNTIY
V gene: TRBV12-3/TRBV12-4; CDR3 protein: ASSLGLQAF
V gene: TRBV7-3; CDR3 protein: ASSLYPGPNTDTQY
V gene: TRBV9; CDR3 protein: ASSVLDRGGSGNTIY
V gene: TRBV6-6; CDR3 protein: ASSYGGPSNQPQH
V gene: TRBV30; CDR3 protein: AWRLGSNTEAF
V gene: TRBV10-3; CDR3 protein: AISEASSYNSPLH
V gene: TRBV18; CDR3 protein: ASSSTENYGYT
V gene: TRBV6-5; CDR3 protein: ASRISRQGNSPLH
V gene: TRBV15; CDR3 protein: ATSRVVLAGKDTQY
V gene: TRBV11-2; CDR3 protein: ASNHWTSGGNEQF
V gene: TRBV4-1; CDR3 protein: ASSQDTGQETQY
V gene: TRBV7-2; CDR3 protein: ASSITREGKY
V gene: TRBV29-1; CDR3 protein: SVDDRGHGYT
V gene: TRBV6-1; CDR3 protein: ASSEASPSGYT
V gene: TRBV27; CDR3 protein: ASSRGGQGSNQPQH
V gene: TRBV28; CDR3 protein: ASKGDPASNYGYT
V gene: TRBV25-1; CDR3 protein: ASSRGLKSGDGGYT
V gene: TRBV28; CDR3 protein: ASSLAAGGPYNEQF
V gene: TRBV27; CDR3 protein: ASSLTGRTTETQY
V gene: TRBV6-1; CDR3 protein: ASSEIGTGMGQPQH
V gene: TRBV25-1; CDR3 protein: ASSGLAGWDEQF
V gene: TRBV4-2; CDR3 protein: ASSQVQGAKETQY
V gene: TRBV29-1; CDR3 protein: SWRGLSYNEQF
V gene: TRBV2; CDR3 protein: ASSRVTQPQH
V gene: TRBV9; CDR3 protein: ASSETSNYGYT
V gene: TRBV7-6; CDR3 protein: ASSSRSPATNEKLF
V gene: TRBV6-5; CDR3 protein: ASSYQMLGGNTIY
V gene: TRBV7-2; CDR3 protein: ASSPRQGNYGYT
V gene: TRBV7-8; CDR3 protein: ASSPRGGLDHTIY
V gene: TRBV7-3; CDR3 protein: ASHPRVINEKLF
V gene: TRBV2; CDR3 protein: ASSEAGTGNTGELF
V gene: TRBV7-9; CDR3 protein: ASSLAGSQYFQETQY
V gene: TRBV27; CDR3 protein: ASSLYPGQKKTQY
V gene: TRBV29-1; CDR3 protein: SVGTGFDEQY
V gene: TRBV9; CDR3 protein: ASSPVTDTQY
V gene: TRBV27; CDR3 protein: ASSLTGQPRWGYT
V gene: TRBV5-1; CDR3 protein: ASSATQRNSGANVLT
V gene: TRBV2; CDR3 protein: ASSERGGQIILPGELF
V gene: TRBV5-6; CDR3 protein: ASSFPGQTMDEQF
V gene: TRBV6-1; CDR3 protein: ASSEVNSNQPQH
V gene: TRBV9; CDR3 protein: ASPEEEVGGPGTGELF
V gene: TRBV7-2; CDR3 protein: ASSLSSGGLSNYGYT
V gene: TRBV11-3; CDR3 protein: ASSLASQETQY
V gene: TRBV19; CDR3 protein: ASSIITSGGDQF
V gene: TRBV4-2; CDR3 protein: ASSQDGDSVATDTQY
V gene: TRBV7-2; CDR3 protein: ASSLGARNTEAF
V gene: TRBV5-1; CDR3 protein: ASSFGGATDTQY
V gene: TRBV7-3; CDR3 protein: ASSPGRGATGELF
V gene: TRBV28; CDR3 protein: ASSLIAGMAYEQY
V gene: TRBV5-4; CDR3 protein: ASSLGQVGGAF
V gene: TRBV2; CDR3 protein: ASIPTGSGSPLH
V gene: TRBV9; CDR3 protein: ASSPRQTSHGYT
V gene: TRBV3-1/TRBV3-2; CDR3 protein: ASSPRGYNEQF